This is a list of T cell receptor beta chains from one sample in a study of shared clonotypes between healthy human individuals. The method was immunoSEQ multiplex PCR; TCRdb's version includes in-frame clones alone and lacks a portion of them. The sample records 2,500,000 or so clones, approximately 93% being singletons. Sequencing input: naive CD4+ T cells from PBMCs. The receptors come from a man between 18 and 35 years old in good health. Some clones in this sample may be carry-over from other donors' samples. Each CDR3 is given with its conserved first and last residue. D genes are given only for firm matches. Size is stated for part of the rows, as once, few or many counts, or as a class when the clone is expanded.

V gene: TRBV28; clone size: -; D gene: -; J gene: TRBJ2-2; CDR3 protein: CASSFLNTGELFF; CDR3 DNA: TGTGCCAGCAGTTTCCTTAACACCGGGGAGCTGTTTTTT
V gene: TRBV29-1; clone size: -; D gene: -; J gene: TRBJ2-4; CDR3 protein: CSVSLRVRDDIQYF; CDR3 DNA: TGCAGCGTCTCGCTCAGGGTAAGGGATGACATTCAGTACTTC
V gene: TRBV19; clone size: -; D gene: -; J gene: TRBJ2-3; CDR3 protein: CASSPRDTATDTQYF; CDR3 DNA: TGTGCCAGTAGTCCAAGGGACACCGCCACAGATACGCAGTATTTT
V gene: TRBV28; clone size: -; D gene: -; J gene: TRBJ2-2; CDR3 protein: CASSFRSGELFF; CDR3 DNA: TGTGCCAGCAGTTTTCGGTCGGGGGAGCTGTTTTTT
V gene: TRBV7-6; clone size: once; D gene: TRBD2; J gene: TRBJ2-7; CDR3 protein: CASSLSQVTAGESYEQYF; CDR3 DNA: TGTGCCAGCAGCTTGAGCCAGGTTACAGCGGGAGAGTCCTACGAGCAGTACTTC
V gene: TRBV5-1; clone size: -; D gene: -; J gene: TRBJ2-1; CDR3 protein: CASSLAGSSYNEQFF; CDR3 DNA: TGCGCCAGCAGCTTGGCGGGGAGCTCCTACAATGAGCAGTTCTTC
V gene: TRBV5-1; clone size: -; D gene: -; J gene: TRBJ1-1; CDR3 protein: CASSLQQGDTEAFF; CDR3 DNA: TGCGCCAGCAGCCTCCAACAGGGAGACACTGAAGCTTTCTTT
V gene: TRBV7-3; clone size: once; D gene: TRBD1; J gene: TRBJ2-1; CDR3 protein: CASSLQGTGDHNEQFF; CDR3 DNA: TGTGCCAGCAGCTTACAAGGGACAGGGGACCACAATGAGCAGTTCTTC
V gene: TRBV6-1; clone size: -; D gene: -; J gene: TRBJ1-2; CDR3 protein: CASSRGADYGYTF; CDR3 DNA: TGTGCCAGTTCCAGGGGTGCGGACTATGGCTACACCTTC
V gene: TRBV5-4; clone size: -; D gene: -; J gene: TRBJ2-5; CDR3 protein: CASSRARGETQYF; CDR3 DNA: TGTGCCAGCAGCCGTGCCAGGGGAGAGACCCAGTACTTC
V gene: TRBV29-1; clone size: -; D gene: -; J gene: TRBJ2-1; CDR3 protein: CSVEAIQGGNEQFF; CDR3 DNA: TGCAGCGTTGAAGCGATCCAAGGTGGGAATGAGCAGTTCTTC
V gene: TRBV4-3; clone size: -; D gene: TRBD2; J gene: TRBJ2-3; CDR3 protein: CASSQDGKRGSTDTQYF; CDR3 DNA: TGCGCCAGCAGCCAAGATGGGAAGCGGGGAAGCACAGATACGCAGTATTTT
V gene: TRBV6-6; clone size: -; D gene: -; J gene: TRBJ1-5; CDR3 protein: CASMDRQPQHF; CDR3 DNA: TGTGCCAGCATGGACCGACAGCCCCAGCATTTT
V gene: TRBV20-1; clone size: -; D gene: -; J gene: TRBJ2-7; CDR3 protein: CSASGPGEQYF; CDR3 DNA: TGCAGTGCTAGCGGGCCGGGCGAGCAGTACTTC
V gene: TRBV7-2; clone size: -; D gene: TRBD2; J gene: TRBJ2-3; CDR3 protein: CASSLLVGGRTDTQYF; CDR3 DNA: TGTGCCAGCAGCCTTCTTGTCGGCGGGAGGACAGATACGCAGTATTTT
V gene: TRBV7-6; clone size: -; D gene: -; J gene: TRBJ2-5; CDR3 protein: CASSLARPGETQYF; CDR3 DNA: TGTGCCAGCAGCCTCGCAAGGCCCGGGGAGACCCAGTACTTC
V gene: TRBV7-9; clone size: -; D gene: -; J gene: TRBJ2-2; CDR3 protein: CASSFPGQGNTGELFF; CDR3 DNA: TGTGCCAGCAGCTTCCCCGGTCAGGGGAACACCGGGGAGCTGTTTTTT
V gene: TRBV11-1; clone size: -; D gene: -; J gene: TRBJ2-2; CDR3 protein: CASSFYGSNTGELFF; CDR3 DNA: TGTGCCAGCAGCTTTTACGGGTCGAACACCGGGGAGCTGTTTTTT
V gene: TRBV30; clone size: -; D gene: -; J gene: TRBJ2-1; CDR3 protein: CAWSAYNEQFF; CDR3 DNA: TGTGCCTGGAGTGCCTATAATGAGCAGTTCTTC
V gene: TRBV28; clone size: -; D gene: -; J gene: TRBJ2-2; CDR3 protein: CASSEPSTGELFF; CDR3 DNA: TGTGCCAGCAGTGAGCCTAGTACCGGGGAGCTGTTTTTT
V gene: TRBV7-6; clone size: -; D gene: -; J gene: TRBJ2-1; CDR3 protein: CASSPHPDSYNEQFF; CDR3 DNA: TGTGCCAGCAGCCCACACCCGGACTCCTACAATGAGCAGTTCTTC
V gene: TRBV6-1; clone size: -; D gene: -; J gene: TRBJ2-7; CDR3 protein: CASSGTDSSYEQYF; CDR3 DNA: TGTGCCAGCAGTGGCACTGACTCTTCCTACGAGCAGTACTTC
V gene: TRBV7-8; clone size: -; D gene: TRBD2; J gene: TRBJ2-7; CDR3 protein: CASSVRGSGPPTEQYF; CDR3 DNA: TGTGCCAGCAGCGTCCGGGGTAGCGGGCCACCCACCGAGCAGTACTTC
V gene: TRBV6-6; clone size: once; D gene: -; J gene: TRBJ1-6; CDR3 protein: CASSYSSGEDSPLHF; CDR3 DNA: TGTGCCAGCAGTTACTCGTCTGGGGAGGATTCACCCCTCCACTTT
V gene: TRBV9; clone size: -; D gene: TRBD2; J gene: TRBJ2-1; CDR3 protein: CASSPGTSVYNEQFF; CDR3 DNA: TGTGCCAGCAGCCCAGGGACTAGCGTATACAATGAGCAGTTCTTC
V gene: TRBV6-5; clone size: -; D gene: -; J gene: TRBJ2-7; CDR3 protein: CASSYSTRPDYEQYF; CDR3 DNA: TGTGCCAGCAGTTACTCCACCAGACCGGACTACGAGCAGTACTTC
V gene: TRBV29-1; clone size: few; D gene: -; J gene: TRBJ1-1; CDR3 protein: CSVVFTEAFF; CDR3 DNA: TGCAGCGTTGTCTTCACTGAAGCTTTCTTT
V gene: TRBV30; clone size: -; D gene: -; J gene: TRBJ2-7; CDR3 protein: CAWSATGYEQYF; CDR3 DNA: TGTGCCTGGAGTGCCACAGGGTACGAGCAGTACTTC
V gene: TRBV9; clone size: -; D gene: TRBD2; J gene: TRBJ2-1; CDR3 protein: CASSTIAGGPYNEQFF; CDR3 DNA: TGTGCCAGCAGCACCATAGCGGGAGGGCCCTACAATGAGCAGTTCTTC
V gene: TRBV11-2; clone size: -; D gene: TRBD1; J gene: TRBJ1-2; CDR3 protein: CASSRPLPGGQDGYTF; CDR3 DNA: TGTGCCAGCAGCCGCCCCCTTCCAGGGGGCCAAGATGGCTACACCTTC
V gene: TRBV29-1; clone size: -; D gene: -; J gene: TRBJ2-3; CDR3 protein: CSVEVLALDTQYF; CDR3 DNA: TGCAGCGTTGAAGTCCTAGCGCTAGATACGCAGTATTTT
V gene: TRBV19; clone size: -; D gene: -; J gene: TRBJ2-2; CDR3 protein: CATQGTAGELFF; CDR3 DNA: TGTGCCACCCAGGGGACGGCCGGGGAGCTGTTTTTT
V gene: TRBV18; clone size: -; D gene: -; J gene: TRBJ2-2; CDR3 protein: CASSPLARGELFF; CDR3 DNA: TGTGCCAGCTCACCACTTGCCCGGGGGGAGCTGTTTTTT
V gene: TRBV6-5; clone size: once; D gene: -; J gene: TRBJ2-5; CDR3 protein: CASSYLDGETQYF; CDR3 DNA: TGTGCCAGCAGTTACCTGGACGGCGAGACCCAGTACTTC
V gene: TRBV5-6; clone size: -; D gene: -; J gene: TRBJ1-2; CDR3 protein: CASSLAGDGYTF; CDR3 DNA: TGTGCCAGCAGCTTGGCTGGGGATGGCTACACCTTC
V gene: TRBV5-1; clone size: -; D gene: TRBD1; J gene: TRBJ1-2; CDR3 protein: CASSQGDYGYTF; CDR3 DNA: TGCGCCAGCAGCCAGGGGGACTATGGCTACACCTTC
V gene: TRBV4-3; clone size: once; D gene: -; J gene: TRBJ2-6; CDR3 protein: CASSHRGKGANVLTF; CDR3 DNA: TGCGCCAGCAGCCACAGGGGTAAAGGGGCCAACGTCCTGACTTTC
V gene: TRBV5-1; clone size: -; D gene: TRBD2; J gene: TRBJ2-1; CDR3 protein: CASSPTSGTYNEQFF; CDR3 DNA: TGCGCCAGCAGCCCGACTAGCGGAACCTACAATGAGCAGTTCTTC
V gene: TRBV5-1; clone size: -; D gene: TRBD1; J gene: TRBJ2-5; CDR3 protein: CASSLRGLRETQYF; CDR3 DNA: TGCGCCAGCAGCTTGAGGGGGCTCCGAGAGACCCAGTACTTC
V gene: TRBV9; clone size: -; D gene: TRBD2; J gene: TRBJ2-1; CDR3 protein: CASSKAGEHYNEQFF; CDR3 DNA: TGTGCCAGCAGTAAAGCGGGAGAGCACTACAATGAGCAGTTCTTC
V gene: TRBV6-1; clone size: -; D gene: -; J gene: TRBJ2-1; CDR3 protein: CASSGPSSSYNEQFF; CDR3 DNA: TGTGCCAGCAGTGGACCCTCGAGCTCCTACAATGAGCAGTTCTTC
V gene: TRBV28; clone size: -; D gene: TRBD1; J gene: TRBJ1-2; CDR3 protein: CASSRTGLSYGYTF; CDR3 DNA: TGTGCCAGCAGTCGGACAGGGTTAAGCTATGGCTACACCTTC
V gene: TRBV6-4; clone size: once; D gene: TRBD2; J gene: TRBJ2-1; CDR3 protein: CASRKLAGTYNEQFF; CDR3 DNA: TGTGCCAGCAGAAAACTAGCGGGGACCTACAATGAGCAGTTCTTC
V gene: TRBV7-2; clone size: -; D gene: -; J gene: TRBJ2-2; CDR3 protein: CASSFAHVGRGSTGELFF; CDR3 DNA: TGTGCCAGCAGCTTCGCTCATGTGGGAAGGGGGTCCACCGGGGAGCTGTTTTTT
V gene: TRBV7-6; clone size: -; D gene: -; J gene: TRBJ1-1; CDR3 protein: CASTDRTQTEAFF; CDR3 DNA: TGTGCCAGCACCGACAGGACCCAAACTGAAGCTTTCTTT
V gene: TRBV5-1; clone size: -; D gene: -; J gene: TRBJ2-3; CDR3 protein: CASSFDDRATDTQYF; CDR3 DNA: TGCGCCAGCAGCTTTGACGACAGAGCCACAGATACGCAGTATTTT
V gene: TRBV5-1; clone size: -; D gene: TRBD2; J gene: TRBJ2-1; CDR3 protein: CASSLEPGGPMRNNEQFF; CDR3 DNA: TGCGCCAGCAGCTTGGAGCCGGGAGGGCCGATGAGGAACAATGAGCAGTTCTTC
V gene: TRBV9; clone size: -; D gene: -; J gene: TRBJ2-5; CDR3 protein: CASSAGDDDRQETQYF; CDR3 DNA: TGTGCCAGCAGCGCAGGGGACGACGACCGCCAAGAGACCCAGTACTTC
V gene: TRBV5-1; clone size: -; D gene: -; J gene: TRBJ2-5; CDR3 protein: CASSFQGPRDWETQYF; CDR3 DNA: TGCGCCAGCAGCTTCCAAGGACCTAGAGATTGGGAGACCCAGTACTTC
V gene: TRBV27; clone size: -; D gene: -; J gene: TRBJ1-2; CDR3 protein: CASRGLGRYGYTF; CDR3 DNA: TGTGCCAGCAGGGGACTGGGGAGGTATGGCTACACCTTC
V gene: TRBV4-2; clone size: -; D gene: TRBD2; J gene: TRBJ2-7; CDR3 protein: CASSQPDGGGLSSYEQYF; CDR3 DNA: TGTGCCAGCAGCCAACCGGACGGGGGGGGCCTCAGCTCCTACGAGCAGTACTTC
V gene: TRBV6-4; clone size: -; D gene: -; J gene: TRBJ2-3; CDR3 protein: CASSDTAGDNSSTDTQYF; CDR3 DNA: TGTGCCAGCAGTGACACCGCGGGGGACAACTCTAGCACAGATACGCAGTATTTT
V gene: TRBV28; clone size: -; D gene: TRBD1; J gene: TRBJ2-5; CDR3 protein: CASSPGQSRETQYF; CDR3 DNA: TGTGCCAGCAGTCCGGGACAGAGTCGTGAGACCCAGTACTTC
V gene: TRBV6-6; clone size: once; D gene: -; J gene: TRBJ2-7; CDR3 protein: CASSPGLLVPREQYF; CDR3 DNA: TGTGCCAGCAGTCCCGGGTTACTAGTACCTCGCGAGCAGTACTTC